What follows are 27 T cell receptor beta chains derived from one specimen sequenced in a study of blood T cell repertoires in COVID-19. Here immunoSEQ multiplex PCR was the method, and the copy in TCRdb shows in-frame clones only, minus some. This sample has roughly 320,000 clones, with about nine tenths found just once. The specimen sequenced was PBMCs or T cells enriched from blood (not recorded which). Every receptor here comes from a man between 25 and 39 years old who had recovered from COVID-19.

The J gene is TRBJ1-6, the V gene TRBV2; D ambiguous. Looked up from germline, CDR1 is SNHLY and CDR2 is FYNNEI. The V gene lost 6 bases and the J gene lost 6 bases, with 9 bases spanning the gap. This CDR3 region has 13 residues. The CDR3 protein is CASSIVLNSPLHF. CDR3 bases: TGTGCCAGCAGCATAGTACTTAATTCACCCCTCCACTTT.

The rearrangement uses TRBV29-1 and TRBJ1-1; TRBD1 matches at 8 bases. CDR1 is SQVTM and CDR2 is ANQGSEA in the germline V gene. V was pared by 6 bases and J by 7 bases, with 10 bases of the junction left unmatched. CDR3 size: 13 residues. The CDR3: CSVRTGRRDEAFF. CDR3 coding DNA: TGCAGCGTCCGGACAGGGAGAAGAGATGAAGCTTTCTTT.

V gene TRBV3-1 (or the pseudogene TRBV3-2) combines with J gene TRBJ2-3; 11 bases are shared with TRBD2. CDR3 size: 15 residues. With V trimmed by 4 bases and J by 4 bases, 4 bases remained unmatched. Per the germline V gene, CDR1 is LGHDT and CDR2 is YNNKEL (reference sequence). DNA of the CDR3: TGTGCCAGCAGCCGTAGCGGGGGGGCCTCAGATACGCAGTATTTT. Translation: CASSRSGGASDTQYF.

The J gene is TRBJ2-5, the V gene TRBV5-1; 7 bases are shared with TRBD1. The V gene's germline CDR1 is SGHRS and CDR2 YFSETQ. The CDR3 runs to 14 residues. V shed 7 bases, J shed 4 bases, and the junction held 10 bases outside the gene matches. The CDR3, as DNA: TGCGCCAGCGGGATTGGTAGGGGGCCAGAGACCCAGTACTTC. Its protein is CASGIGRGPETQYF.

Only a few counts were recorded for this clone. V usage is TRBV19 and J usage is TRBJ1-1; 8 nucleotides align to TRBD1. The CDR3 is 15 amino acids. Germline V gene sequence: CDR1 LNHDA, CDR2 SQIVND (reference sequence). Trimming at V came to 4 bases and at J to 5 bases, leaving 9 bases not matched to a gene. Here the CDR3 reads CASSTTPGGRTEAFF. DNA for the CDR3: TGTGCCAGTAGTACTACACCAGGGGGCAGAACTGAAGCTTTCTTT.

V gene TRBV2 combines with J gene TRBJ2-1, with 8 bases fitting TRBD2. CDR1 SNHLY and CDR2 FYNNEI come from the germline V gene. Trimming removed 6 bases from V and 4 bases from J; junction bases left unmatched: 11. This CDR3 is built from 16 residues. The CDR3 spells CASSSTVAGQYNEQFF. The CDR3 DNA reads as TGTGCCAGCAGCTCGACCGTAGCGGGACAATACAATGAGCAGTTCTTC.

This chain links TRBV5-1 with TRBJ2-7; 9 positions agree with TRBD2. The CDR3 has 15 residues. Germline CDR1 reads SGHRS; CDR2 reads YFSETQ. V shed 0 bases and J 2 bases; nucleotides not matched to a gene: 3. CDR3 nucleotides: TGCGCCAGCAGCTTGGAGGGACTAGCCACCTACGAGCAGTACTTC. Its translation: CASSLEGLATYEQYF.

Here the CDR3 reads CASKPLAASTDTQYF. The CDR3 DNA reads TGTGCCAGCAAGCCCCTAGCGGCGAGCACAGATACGCAGTATTTT. V and J are TRBV2 and TRBJ2-3, with TRBD2 matching 7 bases. The CDR3 sequence is 15 residues long. Germline V gives CDR1 SNHLY, CDR2 FYNNEI. V lost 7 bases and J lost 0; bases outside the gene matches: 7.

V gene TRBV10-2 combines with J gene TRBJ1-2; 7 bases line up with TRBD1. The CDR3 loop spans 15 amino acids. Losses at the gene ends were 5 bases for V and 2 bases for J; bases not matched to a gene: 8. Germline V lookup: CDR1 WSHSY, CDR2 SAAADI. CDR3: CASSFIGGTNYGYTF. The CDR3 DNA reads TGCGCCAGCAGTTTCATAGGGGGCACGAACTATGGCTACACCTTC.

This rearrangement joins TRBV12-3 or TRBV12-4 to TRBJ2-7; TRBD1 might be the D (5 bases). This CDR3 contains 13 residues. Trimming took off 3 bases at V and 4 bases at J, with 10 bases between the two ends. The CDR3 protein is CASSFGAGYEQYF. The DNA of the CDR3 is TGTGCCAGCAGTTTTGGCGCAGGGTACGAGCAGTACTTC.

The rearrangement uses TRBV12-5 and TRBJ2-1; 10 bases agree with TRBD2. Germline V gene lookup returns CDR1 LGHNT and CDR2 FRNRAP. This CDR3 comprises 17 residues. Trimming at V came to 6 bases and at J to 7 bases, leaving 15 bases not matched to a gene. The CDR3 sequence: CASGDGPLAGVKNEQFF. As DNA, the CDR3 is TGTGCTAGTGGCGACGGGCCGCTAGCGGGAGTTAAGAATGAGCAGTTCTTC.

This clone was picked up one time. Here the CDR3 reads CASSQVPGSSGQPQHF. DNA of the CDR3: TGCGCCAGCAGCCAAGTTCCAGGCTCCAGCGGTCAGCCCCAGCATTTT. This rearrangement joins TRBV4-1 to TRBJ1-5; the D is unclear. CDR1 and CDR2 from the germline V gene are MGHRA and YSYEKL. The CDR3 totals 16 residues. V lost 1 base and J lost 6, with 16 bases in between.

This clone was counted between two and nine times. V gene TRBV5-1 combines with J gene TRBJ2-5, with 11 bases matching TRBD2. With 0 bases clipped from V and 5 bases from J, the junction kept 6 bases outside the gene matches. The CDR3 has 16 amino acids. Germline CDR1 SGHRS, CDR2 YFSETQ. In DNA, the CDR3 is TGCGCCAGCAGCTTGGAAGGGACTAGCGGAGTGGAGACCCAGTACTTC. Its protein is CASSLEGTSGVETQYF.

This clone was seen only once. V and J are TRBV28 and TRBJ1-2, with 9 bases identical to TRBD1. V lost 1 base and J lost 8; bases outside the gene matches: 8. This CDR3 has 15 amino acids. The germline V gene encodes CDR1 MDHEN and CDR2 SYDVKM. CDR3 nucleotides: TGTGCCAGCAGTTTATCGACAGGGGGATTCGGCGGCTACACCTTC. It translates to CASSLSTGGFGGYTF.

The chain links TRBV29-1 to TRBJ2-2; 7 bases map to TRBD2. In germline, CDR1 is SQVTM, CDR2 ANQGSEA. V lost 3 bases, J lost 4 bases, and 14 bases stayed unmatched. This CDR3 has 17 residues. The chain's CDR3 is CSVDTGQAGIITGELFF. In DNA form, the CDR3 reads TGCAGCGTTGATACCGGGCAAGCGGGGATAATCACCGGGGAGCTGTTTTTT.

This clone appeared once. The rearrangement joins TRBV11-2 to TRBJ1-6, with a tentative D call TRBD1 (5 bases). The CDR3 has 16 amino acids. CDR1 and CDR2 from the germline V gene are SGHAT and FQNNGV. The V end was cut by 2 bases, the J end by 0 bases, with 8 bases between. CDR3 bases: TGTGCCAGCAGCTTACAGGGAAGCTCCTATAATTCACCCCTCCACTTT. The encoded protein is CASSLQGSSYNSPLHF.

The chain combines TRBV5-4 with TRBJ2-3; 9 bases agree with TRBD2. J lost 5 bases, V lost 0 bases, and 4 bases had no gene match. Germline V gene sequence: CDR1 SGHNT, CDR2 YYREEE (reference sequence). The CDR3 covers 15 residues. In DNA form, the CDR3 reads TGTGCCAGCAGCTTGGTTAGCGGGGGAATAGATACGCAGTATTTT. This codes for CASSLVSGGIDTQYF.

The chain combines TRBV11-3 with TRBJ2-1; possible D gene TRBD2, 6 bases. Germline lookup yields CDR1 SGHNT and CDR2 YENEEA. The CDR3 has 15 residues. Trimming took off 7 bases at V and 5 bases at J, with 18 bases between the two ends. This CDR3 is CASTLLAWDDNEQFF. The CDR3 region has the DNA TGTGCCAGCACCCTACTAGCATGGGATGACAATGAGCAGTTCTTC.

The J gene is TRBJ2-5, the V gene TRBV9; no firm D call. The CDR3 is 12 amino acids. V shed 0 bases and J shed 5 bases, with 5 bases lying between them. CDR1 SGDLS and CDR2 YYNGEE come from the germline V gene. DNA for the CDR3: TGTGCCAGCAGCGTAGTCGGGGAGACCCAGTACTTC. Encoded protein: CASSVVGETQYF.

This sequence joins TRBV19 and TRBJ1-5, with D maybe TRBD1 (6 bases). The CDR3 covers 16 residues. Germline CDR1 LNHDA, CDR2 SQIVND (reference sequence). The V end lost 1 base, the J end lost 3 bases, and 13 bases lay between the germline ends. The CDR3 protein is CASSIGGYRVNQPQHF. The CDR3 DNA follows: TGTGCCAGTAGTATAGGTGGGTACAGGGTCAATCAGCCCCAGCATTTT.

CDR3 amino acids: CASSLSAGSNEKLFF. The CDR3 nucleotides are TGTGCCAGCAGTTTATCGGCAGGGTCTAATGAAAAACTGTTTTTT. The rearrangement links TRBV28 to TRBJ1-4, with D perhaps matching TRBD1 (5 bases). The CDR3 totals 15 residues. Germline values: CDR1 MDHEN, CDR2 SYDVKM. Trimming left V 1 base short and J 3 bases short, with 9 bases between.

The CDR3 region has the DNA TGTGCCAGTAGGCCGGGGGGCCCCTACAATGAGCAGTTCTTC. The encoded protein is CASRPGGPYNEQFF. The chain carries TRBV19 and TRBJ2-1, with TRBD2 as a possible D gene (7 bases). The CDR3 is 14 amino acids. In germline, CDR1 is LNHDA, CDR2 SQIVND (reference sequence). Between the trimmed V and J ends, which lost 6 bases and 2 bases, there was a span of 11 bases.

Notes on this clone: It may be a read error: a sequence one base away is much more abundant. V and J are TRBV27 and TRBJ1-1, with D possibly matching TRBD1 (6 bases). Germline CDR1 and CDR2: MNHEY and SMNVEV (reference sequence). Deletions cut 6 bases from V and 1 base from J, with 9 bases between. The CDR3 contains 13 residues. In DNA form, the CDR3 reads TGTGCCAGCAGCGCGGACAGGAACACTGAAGCTTTCTTT. This translates into CASSADRNTEAFF.

The V call is TRBV19, the J call TRBJ1-1, with D unresolved. Germline lookup yields CDR1 LNHDA and CDR2 SQIVND (reference sequence). The CDR3 runs 13 residues. Trimming stripped 5 bases from V and 1 base from J, with 8 bases between. CDR3 nucleotides: TGTGCCAGTAGTTACATTCCGAACACTGAAGCTTTCTTT. This encodes CASSYIPNTEAFF.

This chain uses TRBV11-2 with TRBJ2-7; a weak D match, TRBD2 (5 bases). Germline CDR1 SGHAT, CDR2 FQNNGV. The CDR3 totals 15 residues. Between the trimmed V and J ends, which lost 2 bases and 3 bases, there was a span of 14 bases. The CDR3 DNA follows: TGTGCCAGCAGCTTAAGTTCGGCTAGCCGCTACGAGCAGTACTTC. This codes for CASSLSSASRYEQYF.

CDR3 protein: CASSDLGQGFNEQFF. CDR3 nucleotide sequence: TGTGCCAGCAGTGACCTGGGACAGGGGTTCAATGAGCAGTTCTTC. The chain carries TRBV6-4 and TRBJ2-1, with 10 nucleotides matching TRBD1. The CDR3 runs 15 residues. CDR1 and CDR2 (germline): MRHNA, SNTAGT. V lost 2 bases, J lost 6 bases, and 4 bases stayed unmatched.

The chain recombines TRBV6-4 with TRBJ2-1, with D maybe TRBD1 (6 bases). The CDR3 loop spans 16 amino acids. Trimming left V 0 bases short and J 2 bases short, with 11 bases between. Germline V gene sequence: CDR1 MRHNA, CDR2 SNTAGT. The CDR3: CASSDSYRATYNEQFF. CDR3 bases: TGTGCCAGCAGTGACTCGTACAGGGCTACCTACAATGAGCAGTTCTTC.